This T cell receptor beta chain was retrieved from a study of blood T cell repertoires in COVID-19. Study-wide context: Acute-phase and convalescent COVID-19 samples originated in the United States, Italy and Spain. PBMCs, B-cell-depleted T cells, or T cells provided the cDNA or gDNA that made up the material.

This CDR3 has 16 residues. Trimming removed 3 bases from V and 4 bases from J; junction bases left unmatched: 3. Germline assignment: CDR1 SGHRS and CDR2 YFSETQ. Authors' processing steps: Reference gene primer amplification in the assay estimated nucleated cell counts. Profiling relied on immunoSEQ multiplex PCR, and the TCRdb table lists in-frame clones only, not all of them. That table furnishes V, J and clone size, whereas the DNA furnished D and trimming. The repertoire holds over 50,000 clones, with 86% as singletons. Input material: peripheral blood. This chain connects TRBV5-1 to TRBJ2-2, with 13 nucleotides matching TRBD2. The sequence was obtained from a man aged 65-85 years with active COVID-19. Here the CDR3 DNA reads TGCGCCAGCAGCTCCGGGACTAGCGGGGTCACCGGGGAGCTGTTTTTT. Protein: CASSSGTSGVTGELFF. The full variable domain, its missing parts supplied by reference TRBV5-1 and TRBJ2-2, is KAGVTQTPRYLIKTRGQQVTLSCSPISGHRSVSWYQQTPGQGLQFLFEYFSETQRNKGNFPGRFSGRQFSNSRSEMNVSTLELGDSALYLCASSSGTSGVTGELFFGEGSRLTVL.